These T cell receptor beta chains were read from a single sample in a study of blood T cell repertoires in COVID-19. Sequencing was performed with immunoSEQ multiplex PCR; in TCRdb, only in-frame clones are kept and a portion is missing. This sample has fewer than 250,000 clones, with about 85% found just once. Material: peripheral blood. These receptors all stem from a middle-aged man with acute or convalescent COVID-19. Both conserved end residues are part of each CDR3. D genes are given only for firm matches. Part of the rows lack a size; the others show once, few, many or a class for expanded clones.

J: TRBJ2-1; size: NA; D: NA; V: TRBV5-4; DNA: TGTGCCAGCAGCCGCCTGGCGGGGCGATCCTACAATGAGCAGTTCTTC; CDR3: CASSRLAGRSYNEQFF
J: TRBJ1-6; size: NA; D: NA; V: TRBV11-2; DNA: TGTGCCAGCAGCTCAGGGGCGGTCTCCTATAATTCACCCCTCCACTTT; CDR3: CASSSGAVSYNSPLHF
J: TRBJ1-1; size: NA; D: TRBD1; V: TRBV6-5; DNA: TGTGCCAGCAGTTATTCCGGGACAGGCGGTACTGAAGCTTTCTTT; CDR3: CASSYSGTGGTEAFF
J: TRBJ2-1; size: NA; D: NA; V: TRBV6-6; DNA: TGTGCCAGCAGTTGGGGGGACGTGGGGGGAGAGCAGTTCTTC; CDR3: CASSWGDVGGEQFF
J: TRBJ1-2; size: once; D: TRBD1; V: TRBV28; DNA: TGTGCCAGCAGTGGTCCCGGGACAGGGCTCTATGGCTACACCTTC; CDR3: CASSGPGTGLYGYTF
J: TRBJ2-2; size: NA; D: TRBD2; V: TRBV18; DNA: TGTGCCAGCTCACCCCCGGGAGGAACAAACACCGGGGAGCTGTTTTTT; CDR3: CASSPPGGTNTGELFF
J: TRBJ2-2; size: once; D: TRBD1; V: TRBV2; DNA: TGTGCCAGCAGGGGAAAACCGGGACAGACCCTCACCGGGGAGCTGTTTTTT; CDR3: CASRGKPGQTLTGELFF
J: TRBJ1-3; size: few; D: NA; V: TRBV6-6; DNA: TGTGCCAGCAGACAGGACAGCTCTGGAAACACCATATATTTT; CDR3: CASRQDSSGNTIYF
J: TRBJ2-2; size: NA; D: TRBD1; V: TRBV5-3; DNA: TGTGCCAACCCGCGGGGGACAGGGGATCTCACCGGGGAGCTGTTTTTT; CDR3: CANPRGTGDLTGELFF
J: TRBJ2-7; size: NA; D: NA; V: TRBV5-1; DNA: TGCGCCAGCAGCTTGCAGGAGGTTGGCGAGCAGTACTTC; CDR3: CASSLQEVGEQYF
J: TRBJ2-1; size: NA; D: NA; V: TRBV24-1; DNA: TGTGCCACCAGTGCCACAGGACAGACAGACTTAGACAATGAGCAGTTCTTC; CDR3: CATSATGQTDLDNEQFF
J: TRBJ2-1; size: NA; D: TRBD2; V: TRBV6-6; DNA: TGTGCCGGCGCGGGGGGCGAGTACAATGAGCAGTTCTTC; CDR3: CAGAGGEYNEQFF
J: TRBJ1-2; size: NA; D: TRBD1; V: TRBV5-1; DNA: TGCGCCAGCAGCCTCGGACAGGGACTTGGCTACACCTTC; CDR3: CASSLGQGLGYTF
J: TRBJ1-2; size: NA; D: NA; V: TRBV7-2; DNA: TGTGCCAGCAGCTTAGCAGTGGGAGCCTACGGCTACACCTTC; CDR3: CASSLAVGAYGYTF
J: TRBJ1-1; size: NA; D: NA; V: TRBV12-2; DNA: TGTGCAAGTCGCTTTCGACAGGGGGAGAGGGCTGAAGCTTTCTTT; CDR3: CASRFRQGERAEAFF
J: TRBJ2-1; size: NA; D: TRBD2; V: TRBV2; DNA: TGTGCCAGCAGTGAGGGGCGGGGGAACAATGAGCAGTTCTTC; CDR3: CASSEGRGNNEQFF
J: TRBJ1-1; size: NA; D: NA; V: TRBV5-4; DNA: TGTGCCAGCAGCCTGGACGGGGGGAACACTGAAGCTTTCTTT; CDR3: CASSLDGGNTEAFF
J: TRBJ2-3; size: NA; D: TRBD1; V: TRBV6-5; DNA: TGTGCCAGCGACCGGGACAGGGGCACAGATACGCAGTATTTT; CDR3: CASDRDRGTDTQYF
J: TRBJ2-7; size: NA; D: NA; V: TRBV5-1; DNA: TGCGCCAGCAGCTTGGGAAGGGGTGCCGAGCAGTACTTC; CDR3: CASSLGRGAEQYF
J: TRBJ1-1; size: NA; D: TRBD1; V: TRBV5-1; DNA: TGCGCCAGCAGCTTGACAGGGGGGGCGAACACTGAAGCTTTCTTT; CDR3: CASSLTGGANTEAFF
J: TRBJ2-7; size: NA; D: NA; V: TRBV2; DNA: TGTGCCAGCAGGCCTGGACAGTACTACGAGCAGTACTTC; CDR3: CASRPGQYYEQYF
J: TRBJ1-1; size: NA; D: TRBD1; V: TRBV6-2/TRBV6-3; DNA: TGTGCCAGCAGCTCGGGACAGATCATGAACACTGAAGCTTTCTTT; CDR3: CASSSGQIMNTEAFF
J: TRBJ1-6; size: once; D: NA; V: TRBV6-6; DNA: TGTGCCAGCACTTTGCAAGAGGAAAGGGGATCACCCCTCCACTTT; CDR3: CASTLQEERGSPLHF
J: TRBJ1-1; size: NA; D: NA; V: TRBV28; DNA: TGTGCCAGCATAGTTCGGGACTCCGGTGTTGATGAAGCTTTCTTT; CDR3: CASIVRDSGVDEAFF
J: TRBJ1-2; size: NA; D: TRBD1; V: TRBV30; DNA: TGTGCCTGGAGTGTGGGACAGGGGCAAGGCTATGGCTACACCTTC; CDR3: CAWSVGQGQGYGYTF
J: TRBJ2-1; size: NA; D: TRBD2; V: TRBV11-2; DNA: TGTGCCAGCAGCGACCCGGGGGGGGTGAACAATGAGCAGTTCTTC; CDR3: CASSDPGGVNNEQFF
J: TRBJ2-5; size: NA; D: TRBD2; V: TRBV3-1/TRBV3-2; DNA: TGTGCCAGCAGCGTACTAGCGGGGGGCGCGGAGACCCAGTACTTC; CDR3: CASSVLAGGAETQYF
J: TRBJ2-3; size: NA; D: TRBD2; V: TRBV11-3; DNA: TGTGCCAGCAGCACCGGGACTAGCGGTCGCACAGATACGCAGTATTTT; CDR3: CASSTGTSGRTDTQYF
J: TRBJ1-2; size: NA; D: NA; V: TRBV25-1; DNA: TGTGCCAGCAGCCGGGACTCCGTGAACTATGGCTACACCTTC; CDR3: CASSRDSVNYGYTF
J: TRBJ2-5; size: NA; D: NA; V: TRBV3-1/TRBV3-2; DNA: TGTGCCAGCAGCCAAGGGAGGCTCCTTACCCAGTACTTC; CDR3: CASSQGRLLTQYF
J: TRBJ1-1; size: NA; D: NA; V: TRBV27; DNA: TGTGCCAGCAGGCGGGGTAGCACTGAAGCTTTCTTT; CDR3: CASRRGSTEAFF
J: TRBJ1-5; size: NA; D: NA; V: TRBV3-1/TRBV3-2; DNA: TGTGCCAGCAGCCAGGGCCTGAATCAGCCCCAGCATTTT; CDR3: CASSQGLNQPQHF
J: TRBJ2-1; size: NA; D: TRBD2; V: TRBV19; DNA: TGTGCCAGTAGTATCTTCGGGACTAGCGGGGGGGCTCGCAATGAGCAGTTCTTC; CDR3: CASSIFGTSGGARNEQFF
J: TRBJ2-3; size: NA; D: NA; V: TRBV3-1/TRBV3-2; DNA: TGTGCCAGCAGCCGCTCGCCGCTAAGCACAGATACGCAGTATTTT; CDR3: CASSRSPLSTDTQYF
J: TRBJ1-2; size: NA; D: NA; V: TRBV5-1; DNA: TGCGCCAGCGCGGATGGTAGCTATGGCTACACCTTC; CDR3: CASADGSYGYTF
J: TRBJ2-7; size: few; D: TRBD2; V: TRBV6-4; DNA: TGTGCCAGCAATTCACCGGGGGGCTTC; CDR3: CASNSPGGF
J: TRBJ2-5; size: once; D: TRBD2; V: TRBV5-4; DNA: TGTGCCAGCAGCATAGCGGGAACACAAGAGACCCAGTACTTC; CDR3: CASSIAGTQETQYF
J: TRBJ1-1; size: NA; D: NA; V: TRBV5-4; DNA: TGTGCCAGCAGCATGGAGCTCATGAACACTGAAGCTTTCTTT; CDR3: CASSMELMNTEAFF
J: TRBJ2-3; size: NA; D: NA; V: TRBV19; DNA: TGTGCCAGTAGTATAAGTCACACAGCAACCTCAGATACGCAGTATTTT; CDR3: CASSISHTATSDTQYF
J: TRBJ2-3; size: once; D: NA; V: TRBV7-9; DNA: TGTGCCAGCAGCTTGGCCGGGGGCACAGATACGCAGTATTTT; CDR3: CASSLAGGTDTQYF
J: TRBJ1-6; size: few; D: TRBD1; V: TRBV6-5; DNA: TGTGCCAGCAGTTACTTCCTGACAGGGGGATCACCCCTCCACTTT; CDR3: CASSYFLTGGSPLHF
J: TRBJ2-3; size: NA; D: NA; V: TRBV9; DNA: TGTGCCAGCAGCGTAGGAGGAACAGATACGCAGTATTTT; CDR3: CASSVGGTDTQYF
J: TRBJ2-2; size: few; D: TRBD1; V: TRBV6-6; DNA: TGTGCCAGCAGACGACTACGGGCAGGGGGCACCGGGGAGCTGTTTTTT; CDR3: CASRRLRAGGTGELFF
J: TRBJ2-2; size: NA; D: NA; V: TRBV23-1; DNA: TGCGCCAGCAGTTCTCGGTGGTCCAACACCGGGGAGCTGTTTTTT; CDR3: CASSSRWSNTGELFF
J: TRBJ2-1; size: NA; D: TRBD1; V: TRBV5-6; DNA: TGTGCCAGCAGCTTGAACCCGGGACAGGTGTCCTACAATGAGCAGTTCTTC; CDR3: CASSLNPGQVSYNEQFF
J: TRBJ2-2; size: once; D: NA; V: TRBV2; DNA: TGTGCCAGCAGTGAAGACACGCCGGGCACCGGGGAGCTGTTTTTT; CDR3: CASSEDTPGTGELFF
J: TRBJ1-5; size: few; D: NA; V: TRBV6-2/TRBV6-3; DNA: TGTGCCAGCAGTTACAGGCCGGGGCAGCCCCAGCATTTT; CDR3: CASSYRPGQPQHF
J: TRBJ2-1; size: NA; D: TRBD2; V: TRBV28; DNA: TGTGCCAGCGGAAGGTTGGGGGGGAGGTCCTACAATGAGCAGTTCTTC; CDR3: CASGRLGGRSYNEQFF
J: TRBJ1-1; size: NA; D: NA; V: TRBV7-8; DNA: TGTGCCAGCAGCCCCCCCGGCGGGATGAACACTGAAGCTTTCTTT; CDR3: CASSPPGGMNTEAFF
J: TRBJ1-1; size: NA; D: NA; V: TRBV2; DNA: TGTGCCAGCACTAGGGGCTCGTCGGGCACTGAAGCTTTCTTT; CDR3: CASTRGSSGTEAFF
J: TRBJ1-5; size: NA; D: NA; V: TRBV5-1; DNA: TGCGCCAGCAGCTTGGACTCAGTCGGGCAGCCCCAGCATTTT; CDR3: CASSLDSVGQPQHF
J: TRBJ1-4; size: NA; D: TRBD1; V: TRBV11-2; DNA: TGTGCCAGCAGCTTGGGACAGGGGTTTGAAAAACTGTTTTTT; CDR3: CASSLGQGFEKLFF
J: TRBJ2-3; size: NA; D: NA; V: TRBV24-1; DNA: TGTGCCACCAGTGATAGTCGACTAAGGAGTAGTAGGGATACGCAGTATTTT; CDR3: CATSDSRLRSSRDTQYF
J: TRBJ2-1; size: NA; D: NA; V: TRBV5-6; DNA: TGTGCCAGCAGCTTGAGTTCGAGGGGGGGCAATTTCCACAATGAGCAGTTCTTC; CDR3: CASSLSSRGGNFHNEQFF
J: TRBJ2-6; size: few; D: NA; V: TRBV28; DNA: TGTGCCAGCAGTTTAGTGCAGACTGGGGCCAACGTCCTGACTTTC; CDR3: CASSLVQTGANVLTF
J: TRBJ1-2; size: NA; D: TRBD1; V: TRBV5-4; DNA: TGTGCCAGCAGCCTTCGACAGGGAAGCTATGGCTACACCTTC; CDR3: CASSLRQGSYGYTF
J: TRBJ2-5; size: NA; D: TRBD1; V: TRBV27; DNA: TGTGCCAGCAACCCAATAGGACAGGGGCTAGGAGAGACCCAGTACTTC; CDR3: CASNPIGQGLGETQYF
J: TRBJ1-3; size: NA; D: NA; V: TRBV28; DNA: TGTGCCAGCAGTTCCAGGGGTAACACCATATATTTT; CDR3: CASSSRGNTIYF